The 2 T cell receptor beta chains below come from one sample, sequenced in a study of cytomegalovirus exposure and HLA in healthy donors. The PCR was carried out with 60 Vbeta primers and 13 Jbeta primers. Profiled with immunoSEQ multiplex PCR; TCRdb holds only in-frame clones, not every one. The sample lists 120,000 to 150,000 clones, roughly 84% occurring once. The specimen was PBMCs. The receptors here all came from a boy between 2 and 15 years old in good health and CMV-seronegative.

The chain combines TRBV27 with TRBJ1-2; D might be TRBD1 (5 bases). The CDR3 runs 15 residues. V lost 7 bases, J lost 8 bases, and 23 bases lay in between. Per germline, CDR1 MNHEY and CDR2 SMNVEV (reference sequence). This CDR3 reads CASTEGPLNGEGYTF. Written as DNA, the CDR3 is TGTGCCAGCACGGAGGGGCCCCTCAACGGAGAAGGCTACACCTTC.

J is TRBJ2-3 and V is TRBV5-4; TRBD2 matches 13 bases. The length of the CDR3 is 16 residues. Germline lookup yields CDR1 SGHNT and CDR2 YYREEE (reference sequence). The V gene end was trimmed by 4 bases and the J gene end by 3 bases; junction bases not matched to a gene: 5. CDR3 nucleotides: TGTGCCAGCAGCCCAAAACTAGCGGGGGGGACAGATACGCAGTATTTT. It translates to CASSPKLAGGTDTQYF.